The TCR beta chain described here comes from a study of OX40 agonist ivuxolimab in advanced cancers. V lost 7 bases, J lost 4 bases, and 12 bases stayed unmatched. Germline V gives CDR1 MDHEN, CDR2 SYDVKM. CDR3 length: 15 amino acids. Produced via immunoSEQ multiplex PCR; TCRdb's table is partial and in-frame only. The table includes about 69,000 clones, roughly 89% detected once. This clonotype was sampled from an adult with an advanced solid tumor such as melanoma, head and neck, liver or kidney cancer. V and J are TRBV28 and TRBJ2-7; 8 bases line up with TRBD2. The sample in question was CD4+ or CD8+ T cells sorted from blood, obtained in a trial of the OX40 agonist ivuxolimab. The CDR3 region is CASIDRGGAGYEQYF. In nucleotides, the CDR3 is TGTGCCAGCATTGACCGGGGGGGCGCCGGATACGAGCAGTACTTC.